This T cell receptor (beta chain) was sequenced in a study of T cell changes during pregnancy in multiple sclerosis. Germline CDR1 is SGHDT and CDR2 is YYEEEE. Trimming pared 10 bases from V and 0 bases from J, leaving 19 bases between. The CDR3 covers 16 residues. Some clones are missing from TCRdb's copy, which holds only in-frame ones; the method was immunoSEQ multiplex PCR. The table includes 85,000 to 95,000 clones, roughly 91% detected once. The sample here was peripheral blood, taken after pregnancy. This sequence joins TRBV5-6 and TRBJ2-2; possible D gene TRBD1, 7 bases. The clonotype was recovered from a female donor in good health, enrolled as a control in a pregnancy study. The CDR3 protein is CAASAYRGANTGELFF. In DNA form, the CDR3 reads TGTGCCGCTAGCGCTTACAGGGGTGCGAACACCGGGGAGCTGTTTTTT.